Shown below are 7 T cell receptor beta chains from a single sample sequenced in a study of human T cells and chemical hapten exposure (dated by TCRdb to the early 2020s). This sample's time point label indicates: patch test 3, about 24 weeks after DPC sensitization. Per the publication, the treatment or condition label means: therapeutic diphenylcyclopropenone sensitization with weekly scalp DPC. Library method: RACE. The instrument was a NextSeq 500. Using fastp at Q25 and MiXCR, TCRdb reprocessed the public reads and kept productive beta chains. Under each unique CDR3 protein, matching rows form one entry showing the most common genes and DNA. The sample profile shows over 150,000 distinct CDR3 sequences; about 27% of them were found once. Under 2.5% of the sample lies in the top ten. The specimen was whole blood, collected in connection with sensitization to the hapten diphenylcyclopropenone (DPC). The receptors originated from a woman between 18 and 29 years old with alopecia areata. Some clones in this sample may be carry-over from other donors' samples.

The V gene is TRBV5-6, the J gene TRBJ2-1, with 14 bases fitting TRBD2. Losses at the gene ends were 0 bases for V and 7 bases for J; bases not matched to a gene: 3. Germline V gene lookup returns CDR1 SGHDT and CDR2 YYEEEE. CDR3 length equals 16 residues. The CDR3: CASSLVTSGRDNEQFF. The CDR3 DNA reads TGTGCCAGCAGCTTGGTGACTAGCGGGAGGGATAATGAGCAGTTCTTC.

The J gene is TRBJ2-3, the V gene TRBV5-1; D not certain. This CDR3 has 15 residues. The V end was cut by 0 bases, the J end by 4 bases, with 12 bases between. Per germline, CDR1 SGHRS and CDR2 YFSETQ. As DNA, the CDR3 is TGCGCCAGCAGCTTGGAGGACCCCTGGCCAGATACGCAGTATTTT. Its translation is CASSLEDPWPDTQYF.

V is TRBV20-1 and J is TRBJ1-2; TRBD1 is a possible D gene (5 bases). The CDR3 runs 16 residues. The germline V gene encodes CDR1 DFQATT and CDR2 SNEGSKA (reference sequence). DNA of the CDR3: TGCAGGGCATACCGGGACGGAGGGTGGCTGGACTATGGCTACACCTTC. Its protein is CRAYRDGGWLDYGYTF.

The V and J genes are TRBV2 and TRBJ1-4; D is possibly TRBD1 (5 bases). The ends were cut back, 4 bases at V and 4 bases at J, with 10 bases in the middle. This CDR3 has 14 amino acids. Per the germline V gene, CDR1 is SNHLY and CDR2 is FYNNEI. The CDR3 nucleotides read TGTGCCAGCAGTGGTAGACAGAATAATGAAAAACTGTTTTTT. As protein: CASSGRQNNEKLFF. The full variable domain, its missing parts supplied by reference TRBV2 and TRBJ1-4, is EPEVTQTPSHQVTQMGQEVILRCVPISNHLYFYWYRQILGQKVEFLVSFYNNEISEKSEIFDDQFSVERPDGSNFTLKIRSTKLEDSAMYFCASSGRQNNEKLFFGSGTQLSVL.

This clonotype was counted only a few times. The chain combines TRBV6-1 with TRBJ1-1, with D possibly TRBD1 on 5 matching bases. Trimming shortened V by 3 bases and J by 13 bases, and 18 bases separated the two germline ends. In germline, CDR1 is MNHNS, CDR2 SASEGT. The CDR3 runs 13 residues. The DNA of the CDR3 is TGTGCCAGCAGTGACCCCGGACAAATGAGGGGTTTCTTT. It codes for CASSDPGQMRGFF.

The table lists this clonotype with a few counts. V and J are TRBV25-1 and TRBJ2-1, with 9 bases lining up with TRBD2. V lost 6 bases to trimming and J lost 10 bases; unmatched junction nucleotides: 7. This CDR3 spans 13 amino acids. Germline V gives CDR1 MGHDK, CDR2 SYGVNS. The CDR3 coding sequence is TGTGCCAGCAGCCAGCGGGGGGCACGGGAGCAGTTCTTC. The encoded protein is CASSQRGAREQFF.

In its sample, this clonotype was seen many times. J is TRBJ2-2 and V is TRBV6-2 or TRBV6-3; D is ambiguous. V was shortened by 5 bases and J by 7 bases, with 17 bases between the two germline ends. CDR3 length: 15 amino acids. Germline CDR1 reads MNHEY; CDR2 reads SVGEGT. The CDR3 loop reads CASSPTGIGVGELFF. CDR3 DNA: TGTGCCAGCAGTCCGACTGGAATAGGCGTCGGGGAGCTGTTTTTT.